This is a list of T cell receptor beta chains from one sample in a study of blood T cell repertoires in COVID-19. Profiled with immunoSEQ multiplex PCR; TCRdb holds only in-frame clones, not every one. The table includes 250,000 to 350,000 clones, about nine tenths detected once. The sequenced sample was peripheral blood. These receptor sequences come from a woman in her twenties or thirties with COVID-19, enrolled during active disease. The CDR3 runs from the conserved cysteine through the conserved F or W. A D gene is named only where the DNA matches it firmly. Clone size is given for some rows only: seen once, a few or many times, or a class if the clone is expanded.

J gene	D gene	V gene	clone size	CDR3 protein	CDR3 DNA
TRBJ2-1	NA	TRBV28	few	CASSPSDLAFSSYNEQFF	TGTGCCAGCAGTCCCTCGGACTTAGCGTTTAGCTCCTACAATGAGCAGTTCTTC
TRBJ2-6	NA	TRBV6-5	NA	CASRAAGANVLTF	TGTGCCAGCAGAGCGGCTGGGGCCAACGTCCTGACTTTC
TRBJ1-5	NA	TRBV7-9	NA	CASSIDRGNQPQHF	TGTGCCAGCAGTATCGACAGAGGCAATCAGCCCCAGCATTTT
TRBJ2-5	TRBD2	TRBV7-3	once	CASSSSSGSRQETQYF	TGTGCCAGCAGCTCCTCTAGCGGGAGCCGCCAAGAGACCCAGTACTTC
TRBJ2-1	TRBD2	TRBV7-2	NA	CASSLGTSAYNEQFF	TGTGCCAGCAGCTTAGGGACTAGCGCTTACAATGAGCAGTTCTTC
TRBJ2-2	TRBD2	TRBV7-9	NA	CASSARTSGSLLNTGELFF	TGTGCCAGCAGCGCTAGGACTAGCGGGTCCCTCCTTAACACCGGGGAGCTGTTTTTT
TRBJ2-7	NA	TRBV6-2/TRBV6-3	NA	CASSYSRHPYEQYF	TGTGCCAGCAGTTACTCGAGACACCCCTACGAGCAGTACTTC
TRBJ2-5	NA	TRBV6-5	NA	CASILGTGVETQYF	TGTGCCAGCATCCTGGGAACCGGGGTTGAGACCCAGTACTTC
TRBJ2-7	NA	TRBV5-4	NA	CASSLADHAAYEQYF	TGTGCCAGCAGCTTGGCTGACCACGCGGCCTACGAGCAGTACTTC
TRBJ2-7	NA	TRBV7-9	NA	CASSLVGRGDYEQYF	TGTGCCAGCAGCTTAGTCGGCAGGGGGGACTACGAGCAGTACTTC
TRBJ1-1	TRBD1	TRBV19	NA	CATRDRGTTEAFF	TGTGCCACCAGGGACAGGGGGACTACTGAAGCTTTCTTT
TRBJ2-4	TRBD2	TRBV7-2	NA	CASSLAQTSGLGAAKNIQYF	TGTGCCAGCAGCTTAGCGCAGACTAGCGGGCTAGGGGCTGCCAAAAACATTCAGTACTTC
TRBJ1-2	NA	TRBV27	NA	CASSSVNSNYGYTF	TGTGCCAGCAGCTCCGTGAACTCTAACTATGGCTACACCTTC
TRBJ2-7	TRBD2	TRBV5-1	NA	CASSLGTSGRHRYEQYF	TGCGCCAGCAGCTTGGGGACTAGCGGGAGACACCGCTACGAGCAGTACTTC
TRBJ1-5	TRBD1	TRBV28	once	CASSLWLGQGGNQPQHF	TGTGCCAGCAGTTTATGGCTGGGACAGGGAGGCAATCAGCCCCAGCATTTT
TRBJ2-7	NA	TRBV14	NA	CASSQDRGASEQYF	TGTGCCAGCAGCCAAGATCGGGGAGCTTCCGAGCAGTACTTC
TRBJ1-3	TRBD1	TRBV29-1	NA	CSVDREGAGNTIYF	TGCAGCGTTGATCGGGAGGGGGCAGGAAACACCATATATTTT
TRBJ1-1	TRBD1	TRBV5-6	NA	CASSSFGQVGKAFF	TGTGCCAGCAGCTCCTTTGGACAGGTCGGGAAAGCTTTCTTT
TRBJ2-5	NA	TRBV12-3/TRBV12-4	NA	CASTLDSQETQYF	TGTGCCAGCACCCTGGACAGCCAAGAGACCCAGTACTTC
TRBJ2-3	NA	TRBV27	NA	CASTPAGNRMADTQYF	TGTGCCAGCACCCCCGCGGGAAATCGTATGGCAGATACGCAGTATTTT
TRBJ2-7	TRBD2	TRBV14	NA	CASSQVTAGVYEQYF	TGTGCCAGCAGCCAAGTTACTGCGGGAGTTTACGAGCAGTACTTC
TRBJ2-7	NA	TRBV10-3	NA	CAITTASSYEQYF	TGTGCCATCACAACCGCGAGCTCCTACGAGCAGTACTTC
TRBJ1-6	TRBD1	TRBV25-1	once	CASSALQGTDSPLHF	TGTGCCAGCAGTGCGCTACAGGGGACGGATTCACCCCTCCACTTT
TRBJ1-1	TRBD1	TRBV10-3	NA	CAIGDRGTEAFF	TGTGCCATCGGGGACAGGGGCACTGAAGCTTTCTTT